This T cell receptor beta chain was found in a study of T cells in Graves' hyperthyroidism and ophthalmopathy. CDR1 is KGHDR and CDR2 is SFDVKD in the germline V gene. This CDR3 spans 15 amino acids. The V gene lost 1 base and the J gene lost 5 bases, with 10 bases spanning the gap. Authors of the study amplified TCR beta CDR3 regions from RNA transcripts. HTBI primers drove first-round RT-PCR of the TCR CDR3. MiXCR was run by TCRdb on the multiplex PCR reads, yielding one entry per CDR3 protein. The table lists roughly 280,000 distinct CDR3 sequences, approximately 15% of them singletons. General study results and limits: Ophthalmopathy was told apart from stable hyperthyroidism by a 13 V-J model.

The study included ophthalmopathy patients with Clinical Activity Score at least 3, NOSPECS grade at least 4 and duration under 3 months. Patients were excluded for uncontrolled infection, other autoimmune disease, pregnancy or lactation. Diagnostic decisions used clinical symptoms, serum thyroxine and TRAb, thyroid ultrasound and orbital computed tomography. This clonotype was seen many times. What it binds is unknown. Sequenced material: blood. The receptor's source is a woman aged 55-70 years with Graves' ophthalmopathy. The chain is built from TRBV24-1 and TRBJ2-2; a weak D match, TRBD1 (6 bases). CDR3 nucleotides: TGTGCCACCAGTGATTTCAGCAGGGGTACCGGGGAGCTGTTTTTT. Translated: CATSDFSRGTGELFF.